This T cell receptor (beta chain) was identified during a study of blood T cell repertoires in COVID-19. At the level of the study: The origin of the acute and convalescent COVID-19 samples was the United States, Italy and Spain.

How the authors handled the data: From reference gene primer amplification, estimates of nucleated cell counts were derived. Assay used: immunoSEQ multiplex PCR; TCRdb lists only in-frame clones, some missing. D and trimming were read from the DNA, whereas the V and J calls and clone size are those reported in that table. Of around 200,000 clones in the sample, around 88% were seen once. Looked up from germline, CDR1 is KGHSH and CDR2 is LQKENI. The CDR3 covers 18 residues. Trimming left V 3 bases short and J 4 bases short, with 19 bases between. The V gene is TRBV18, the J gene TRBJ2-6; D may be TRBD1 (6 bases). Sequences were obtained from peripheral blood. The TCR comes from a middle-aged man with active or convalescent COVID-19. DNA of the CDR3: TGTGCCAGCTCACCTCCCACAGGGACGAACACGGGGGCCAACGTCCTGACTTTC. This encodes CASSPPTGTNTGANVLTF.